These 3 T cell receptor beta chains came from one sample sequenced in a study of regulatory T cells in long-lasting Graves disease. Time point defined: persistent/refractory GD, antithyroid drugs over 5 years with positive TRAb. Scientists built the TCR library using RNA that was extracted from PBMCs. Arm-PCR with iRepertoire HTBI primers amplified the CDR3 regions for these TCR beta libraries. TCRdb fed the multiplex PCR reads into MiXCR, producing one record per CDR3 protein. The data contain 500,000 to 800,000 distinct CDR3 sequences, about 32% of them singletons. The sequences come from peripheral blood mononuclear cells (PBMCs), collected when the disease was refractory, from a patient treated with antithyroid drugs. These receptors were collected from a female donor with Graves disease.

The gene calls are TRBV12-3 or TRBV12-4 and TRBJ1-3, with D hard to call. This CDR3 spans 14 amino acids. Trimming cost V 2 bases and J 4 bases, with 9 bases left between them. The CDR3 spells CASSLKAAGNTIYF. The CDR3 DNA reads TGTGCCAGCAGTTTAAAGGCGGCAGGAAACACCATATATTTT.

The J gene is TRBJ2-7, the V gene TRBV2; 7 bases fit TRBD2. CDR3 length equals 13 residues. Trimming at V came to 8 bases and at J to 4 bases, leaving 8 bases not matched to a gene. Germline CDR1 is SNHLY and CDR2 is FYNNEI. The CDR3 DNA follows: TGTGCCAGCGGTCGTCTAGCGGAATACGAGCAGTACTTC. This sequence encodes CASGRLAEYEQYF.

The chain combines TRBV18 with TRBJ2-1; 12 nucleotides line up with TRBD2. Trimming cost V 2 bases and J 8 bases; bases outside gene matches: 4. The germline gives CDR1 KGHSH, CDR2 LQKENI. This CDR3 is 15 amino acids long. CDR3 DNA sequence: TGTGCCAGCTCACCAGAGACTAGCGGGAGCTATGAGCAGTTCTTC. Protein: CASSPETSGSYEQFF. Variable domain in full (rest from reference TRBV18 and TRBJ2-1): NAGVMQNPRHLVRRRGQEARLRCSPMKGHSHVYWYRQLPEEGLKFMVYLQKENIIDESGMPKERFSAEFPKEGPSILRIQQVVRGDSAAYFCASSPETSGSYEQFFGPGTRLTVL.